The 20 T cell receptor beta chains below come from one sample, sequenced in a study of blood T cell repertoires in COVID-19. Assay used: immunoSEQ multiplex PCR; TCRdb lists only in-frame clones, some missing. Of 44,000 or so clones in the sample, 55% to 75% are singletons; the top ten hold 6.2%. Input material: peripheral blood. The receptors originated from a man older than 75 with acute or convalescent COVID-19.

V and J are TRBV3-1 (or the pseudogene TRBV3-2) and TRBJ2-1; 10 nucleotides align to TRBD1. The junction had 7 bases not matched to a gene; V was cut back by 5 bases and J by 6 bases. This CDR3 region has 15 residues. From germline, CDR1 is LGHDT and CDR2 YNNKEL (reference sequence). DNA for the CDR3: TGTGCCAGCAGCTTCCGGGACAGGGGCGGCAATGAGCAGTTCTTC. As protein: CASSFRDRGGNEQFF.

There are a few counts of this clone. The V call is TRBV12-5, the J call TRBJ1-5; D is uncertain. CDR1 and CDR2 (germline): LGHNT, FRNRAP. With 9 bases removed from V and 9 bases from J, the gap between germline ends came to 12 bases. CDR3 length: 11 residues. CDR3 DNA sequence: TGTGCTAGCTGGGCCGGGGTGCCCCAGCATTTT. Protein product: CASWAGVPQHF.

This chain joins TRBV18 and TRBJ1-1; 7 positions match TRBD1. V lost 6 bases, J lost 8 bases, and 12 bases stayed unmatched. The CDR3 loop spans 14 amino acids. Germline V gene lookup returns CDR1 KGHSH and CDR2 LQKENI. The DNA for the CDR3 is TGTGCCAGCTCGGGGGACAGCCCCCGTTGGGAAGCTTTCTTT. Translation: CASSGDSPRWEAFF.

J is TRBJ1-4 and V is TRBV5-8, with 7 bases lining up with TRBD1. The V and J ends lost 2 bases and 0 bases, in that order; junction bases with no gene match: 7. CDR3 length: 17 residues. CDR1 is SGHTS and CDR2 is YDEGEE in the germline V gene. CDR3 sequence (DNA): TGTGCCAGCAGCTTTACCGGGACAGCAGCAACTAATGAAAAACTGTTTTTT. This sequence encodes CASSFTGTAATNEKLFF. The full variable domain, with the rest looked up from reference TRBV5-8 and TRBJ1-4, is EAGVTQSPTHLIKTRGQQATLRCSPISGHTSVYWYQQALGLGLQFLLWYDEGEERNRGNFPPRFSGRQFPNYSSELNVNALELEDSALYLCASSFTGTAATNEKLFFGSGTQLSVL.

The J gene is TRBJ1-6, the V gene TRBV6-4; D unresolved. The CDR3 sequence is 13 residues long. V was pared by 4 bases and J by 8 bases, with 9 bases between. Germline V gene lookup returns CDR1 MRHNA and CDR2 SNTAGT. In nucleotides, the CDR3 is TGTGCCAGCAGTGTGGATCGGGATTCACCCCTCCACTTT. Translating gives CASSVDRDSPLHF.

This clone was picked up a small number of times. The chain carries TRBV9 and TRBJ2-5; TRBD2 agrees at 8 bases. CDR3 length: 17 amino acids. Germline CDR1 and CDR2: SGDLS and YYNGEE. V was pared by 1 base and J by 4 bases, with 12 bases of the junction left unmatched. The CDR3 DNA reads TGTGCCAGCAGCGTACTAGACGGGAGGGCCTCGAGAGAGACCCAGTACTTC. Amino acids: CASSVLDGRASRETQYF. The full variable domain, rest sourced from reference TRBV9 and TRBJ2-5, is DSGVTQTPKHLITATGQRVTLRCSPRSGDLSVYWYQQSLDQGLQFLIQYYNGEERAKGNILERFSAQQFPDLHSELNLSSLELGDSALYFCASSVLDGRASRETQYFGPGTRLLVL.

This clone was seen a few times. The rearrangement joins TRBV18 to TRBJ1-3; D not resolved. Between the trimmed V and J ends, which lost 2 bases and 0 bases, there was a span of 11 bases. Germline CDR1 KGHSH, CDR2 LQKENI. This CDR3 has 16 amino acids. For the CDR3, the DNA is TGTGCCAGCTCACCAGTTACAGTGAACTCTGGAAACACCATATATTTT. It is translated as CASSPVTVNSGNTIYF.

This chain uses TRBV28 with TRBJ1-3, with a possible D match to TRBD1 (6 bases). The CDR3 has 14 residues. Germline V CDR1 and CDR2: MDHEN, SYDVKM. V lost 2 bases, J lost 5 bases, and 10 bases lay in between. This chain's CDR3 is CASSLPQGRNTIYF. CDR3 nucleotide sequence: TGTGCCAGCAGTTTACCACAGGGCAGAAACACCATATATTTT.

The chain links TRBV20-1 to TRBJ1-1; maybe TRBD1 (5 bases). V dropped 3 bases and J dropped 3 bases, with 8 bases sitting between them. Germline V gives CDR1 DFQATT, CDR2 SNEGSKA (reference sequence). The CDR3 sequence is 12 residues long. The CDR3 loop is CSASGADTEAFF. For the CDR3, the DNA is TGCAGTGCTAGTGGGGCCGACACTGAAGCTTTCTTT.

The chain carries TRBV5-4 and TRBJ1-2, with D possibly TRBD1 on 6 matching bases. Germline V gene data show CDR1 as SGHNT and CDR2 as YYREEE (reference sequence). The V gene lost 4 bases and the J gene lost 3 bases, with 13 bases spanning the gap. CDR3 length: 14 residues. CDR3 sequence reads: CASSPKGVDYGYTF. CDR3 bases: TGTGCCAGCAGCCCGAAGGGGGTCGACTATGGCTACACCTTC.

This rearrangement joins TRBV27 to TRBJ2-3; TRBD2 agrees at 9 bases. CDR3 length: 14 amino acids. The V gene end was trimmed by 5 bases and the J gene end by 3 bases; junction bases not matched to a gene: 3. CDR1 is MNHEY, CDR2 SMNVEV, per germline (reference sequence). CDR3 nucleotides: TGTGCCAGCAGTAGCGGACTAGCGACAGATACGCAGTATTTT. Amino acids: CASSSGLATDTQYF.

CDR3 amino acids: CASSPDSWANVLTF. The CDR3 coding sequence is TGTGCCAGCAGCCCGGACAGCTGGGCCAACGTCCTGACTTTC. The chain carries TRBV7-2 and TRBJ2-6; weak D call: TRBD1 (6 bases). This CDR3 comprises 14 residues. V lost 5 bases, J lost 5 bases, and 10 bases lay in between. Germline-derived CDR1 and CDR2 are SGHTA and FQGNSA.

The chain is built from TRBV11-3 and TRBJ1-2; tentative D call: TRBD1 (5 bases). Germline-derived CDR1 and CDR2 are SGHNT and YENEEA. The CDR3 length is 15 residues. Trimming left V 1 base short and J 6 bases short, with 15 bases between. CDR3 sequence: CASSLGGENKNGYTF. The CDR3 nucleotides are TGTGCCAGCAGCTTAGGGGGGGAAAACAAGAATGGCTACACCTTC. Combining the CDR3 with reference TRBV11-3 and TRBJ1-2 gives the whole variable domain EAGVVQSPRYKIIEKKQPVAFWCNPISGHNTLYWYLQNLGQGPELLIRYENEEAVDDSQLPKDRFSAERLKGVDSTLKIQPAELGDSAVYLCASSLGGENKNGYTFGSGTRLTVV.

Written as DNA, the CDR3 is TGTGCCAGCAGTTGGGACAGGGATCAGCCCCAGCATTTT. Translation: CASSWDRDQPQHF. The chain recombines TRBV28 with TRBJ1-5; 9 nucleotides match TRBD1. The CDR3 is 13 amino acids. From germline, CDR1 is MDHEN and CDR2 SYDVKM. V was pared by 4 bases and J by 5 bases, with 0 bases of the junction left unmatched. The complete variable domain, with remaining parts taken from reference TRBV28 and TRBJ1-5, reads DVKVTQSSRYLVKRTGEKVFLECVQDMDHENMFWYRQDPGLGLRLIYFSYDVKMKEKGDIPEGYSVSREKKERFSLILESASTNQTSMYLCASSWDRDQPQHFGDGTRLSIL.

A few counts support this clone. The chain joins TRBV25-1 to TRBJ1-2; a weak D match, TRBD1 (6 bases). Trimming took off 7 bases at V and 6 bases at J, with 15 bases between the two ends. Germline loops: CDR1 MGHDK, CDR2 SYGVNS. The CDR3 covers 13 residues. This chain's CDR3 is CASTSLGQNGYTF. As DNA, the CDR3 is TGTGCCAGCACCTCCCTTGGACAGAATGGCTACACCTTC.

This CDR3 reads CSVANRGEAFF. The CDR3 region has the DNA TGCAGCGTGGCTAACAGGGGAGAAGCTTTCTTT. The chain is built from TRBV29-1 and TRBJ1-1; TRBD1 matches at 7 bases. The V gene end was trimmed by 6 bases and the J gene end by 8 bases; junction bases not matched to a gene: 6. This CDR3 region has 11 residues. The V gene's germline CDR1 is SQVTM and CDR2 ANQGSEA.

This chain links TRBV19 with TRBJ1-1; D ambiguous. V was shortened by 1 base and J by 11 bases, with 11 bases between the two germline ends. Germline V gene lookup returns CDR1 LNHDA and CDR2 SQIVND (reference sequence). CDR3 length: 12 amino acids. CDR3 in DNA: TGTGCCAGTAGTATAGTTGGGAGAAATGCTTTCTTT. It specifies CASSIVGRNAFF.

There are a few counts of this clone. The J gene is TRBJ1-6, the V gene TRBV6-5; D ambiguous. V dropped 5 bases and J dropped 4 bases, with 6 bases sitting between them. The length of the CDR3 is 13 residues. Per the germline V gene, CDR1 is MNHEY and CDR2 is SVGAGI. CDR3 loop: CASSRTYNSPLHF. The CDR3 DNA reads as TGTGCCAGCAGTAGGACTTATAATTCACCCCTCCACTTT.

The chain combines TRBV6-6 with TRBJ2-1, with D perhaps TRBD1 (5 bases). V dropped 1 base and J dropped 4 bases, with 14 bases sitting between them. Germline V gene sequence: CDR1 MNHNY, CDR2 SVGAGI (reference sequence). CDR3 length equals 16 residues. The CDR3 DNA is TGTGCCAGCAGTTACTATCGGGCAGGGCCTTACAATGAGCAGTTCTTC. It codes for CASSYYRAGPYNEQFF.

The chain carries TRBV2 and TRBJ2-5; D not certain. The CDR3 is 12 residues long. Germline CDR1 and CDR2: SNHLY and FYNNEI. V lost 3 bases to trimming and J lost 1 base, with 3 bases between them. The CDR3 reads CASSDLQETQYF. The CDR3 nucleotides are TGTGCCAGCAGTGATCTCCAAGAGACCCAGTACTTC.